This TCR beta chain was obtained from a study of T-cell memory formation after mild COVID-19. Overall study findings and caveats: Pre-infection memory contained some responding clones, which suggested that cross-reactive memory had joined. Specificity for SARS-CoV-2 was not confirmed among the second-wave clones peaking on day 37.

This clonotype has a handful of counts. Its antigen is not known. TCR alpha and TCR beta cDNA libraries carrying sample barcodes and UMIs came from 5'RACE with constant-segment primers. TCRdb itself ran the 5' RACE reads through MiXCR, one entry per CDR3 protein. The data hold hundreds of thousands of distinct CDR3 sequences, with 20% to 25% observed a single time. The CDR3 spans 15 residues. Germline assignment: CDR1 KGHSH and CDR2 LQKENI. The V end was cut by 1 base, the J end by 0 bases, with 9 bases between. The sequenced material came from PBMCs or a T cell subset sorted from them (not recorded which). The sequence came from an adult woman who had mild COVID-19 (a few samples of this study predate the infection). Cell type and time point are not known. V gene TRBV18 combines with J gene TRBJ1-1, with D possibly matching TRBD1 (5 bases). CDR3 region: CASSPQEGMNTEAFF. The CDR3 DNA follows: TGTGCCAGCTCACCACAAGAGGGGATGAACACTGAAGCTTTCTTT.